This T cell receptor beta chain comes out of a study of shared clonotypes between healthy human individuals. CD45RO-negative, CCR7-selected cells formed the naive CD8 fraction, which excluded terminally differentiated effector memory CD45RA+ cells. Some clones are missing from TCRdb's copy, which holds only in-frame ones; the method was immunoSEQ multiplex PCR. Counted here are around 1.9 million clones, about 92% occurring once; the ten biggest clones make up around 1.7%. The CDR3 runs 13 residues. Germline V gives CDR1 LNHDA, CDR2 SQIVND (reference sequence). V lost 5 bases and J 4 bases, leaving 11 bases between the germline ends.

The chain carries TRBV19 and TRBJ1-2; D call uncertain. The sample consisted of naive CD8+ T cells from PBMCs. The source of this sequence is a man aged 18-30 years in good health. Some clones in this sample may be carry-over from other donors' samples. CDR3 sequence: CASSLDLGYGYTF. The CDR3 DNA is TGTGCCAGTAGTCTGGACCTGGGCTATGGCTACACCTTC. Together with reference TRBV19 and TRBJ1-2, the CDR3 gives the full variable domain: DGGITQSPKYLFRKEGQNVTLSCEQNLNHDAMYWYRQDPGQGLRLIYYSQIVNDFQKGDIAEGYSVSREKKESFPLTVTSAQKNPTAFYLCASSLDLGYGYTFGSGTRLTVV.